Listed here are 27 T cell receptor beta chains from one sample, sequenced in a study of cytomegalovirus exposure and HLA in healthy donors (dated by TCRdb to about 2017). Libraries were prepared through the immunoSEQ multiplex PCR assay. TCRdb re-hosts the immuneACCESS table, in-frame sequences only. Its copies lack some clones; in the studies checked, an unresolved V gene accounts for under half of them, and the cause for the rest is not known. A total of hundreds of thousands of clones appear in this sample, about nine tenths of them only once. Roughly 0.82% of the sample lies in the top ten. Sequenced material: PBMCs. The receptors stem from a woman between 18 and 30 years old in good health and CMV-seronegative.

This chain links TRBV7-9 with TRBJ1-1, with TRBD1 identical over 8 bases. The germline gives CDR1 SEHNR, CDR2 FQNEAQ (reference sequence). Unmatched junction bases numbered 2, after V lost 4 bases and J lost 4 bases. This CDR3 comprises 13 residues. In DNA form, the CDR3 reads TGTGCCAGCAGCTCACAGGGGGGCACTGAAGCTTTCTTT. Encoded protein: CASSSQGGTEAFF.

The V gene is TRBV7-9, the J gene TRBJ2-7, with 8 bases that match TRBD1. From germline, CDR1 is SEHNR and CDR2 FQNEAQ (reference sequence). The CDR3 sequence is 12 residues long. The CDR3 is CAVGARGQEQYF. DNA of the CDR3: TGTGCAGTCGGGGCCAGGGGGCAAGAGCAGTACTTC.

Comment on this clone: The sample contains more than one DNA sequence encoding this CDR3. CDR3 sequence: CASSWGQSSYNEQFF. CDR3 nucleotides: TGTGCCAGCAGTTGGGGACAGAGCTCCTACAATGAGCAGTTCTTC. The chain links TRBV27 to TRBJ2-1, with TRBD1 matching 7 bases. J gave up 0 bases and V 4 bases, and 3 bases lay outside the gene matches. This CDR3 region has 15 residues. CDR1 is MNHEY, CDR2 SMNVEV, per germline (reference sequence).

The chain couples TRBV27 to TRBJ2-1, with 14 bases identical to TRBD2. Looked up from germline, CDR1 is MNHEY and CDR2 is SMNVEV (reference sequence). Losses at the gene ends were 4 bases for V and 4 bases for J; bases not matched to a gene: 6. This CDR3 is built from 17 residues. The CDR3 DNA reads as TGTGCCAGCAGTTCCCGACTAGCGGGAGGGGGATACAATGAGCAGTTCTTC. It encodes CASSSRLAGGGYNEQFF.

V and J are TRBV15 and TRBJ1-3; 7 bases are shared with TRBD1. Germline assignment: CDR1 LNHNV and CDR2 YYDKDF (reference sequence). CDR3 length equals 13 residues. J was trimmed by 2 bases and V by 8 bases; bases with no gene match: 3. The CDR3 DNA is TGTGCCACCCGACAGGGTCCTGGAAACACCATATATTTT. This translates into CATRQGPGNTIYF. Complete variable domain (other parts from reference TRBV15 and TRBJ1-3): DAMVIQNPRYQVTQFGKPVTLSCSQTLNHNVMYWYQQKSSQAPKLLFHYYDKDFNNEADTPDNFQSRRPNTSFCFLDIRSPGLGDTAMYLCATRQGPGNTIYFGEGSWLTVV.

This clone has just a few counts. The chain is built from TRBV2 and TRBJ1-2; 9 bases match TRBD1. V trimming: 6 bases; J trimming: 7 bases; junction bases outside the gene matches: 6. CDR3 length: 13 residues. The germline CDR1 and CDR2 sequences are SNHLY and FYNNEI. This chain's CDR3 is CASRGDRESGYTF. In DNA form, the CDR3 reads TGTGCCAGCAGAGGGGACAGGGAGAGTGGCTACACCTTC.

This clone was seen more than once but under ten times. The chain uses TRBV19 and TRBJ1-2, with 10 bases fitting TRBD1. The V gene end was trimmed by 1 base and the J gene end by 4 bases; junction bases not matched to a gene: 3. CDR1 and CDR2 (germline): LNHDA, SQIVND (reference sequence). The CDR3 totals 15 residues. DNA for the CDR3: TGTGCCAGTAGTATAGGACAGGGGGCGAGCTATGGCTACACCTTC. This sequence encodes CASSIGQGASYGYTF.

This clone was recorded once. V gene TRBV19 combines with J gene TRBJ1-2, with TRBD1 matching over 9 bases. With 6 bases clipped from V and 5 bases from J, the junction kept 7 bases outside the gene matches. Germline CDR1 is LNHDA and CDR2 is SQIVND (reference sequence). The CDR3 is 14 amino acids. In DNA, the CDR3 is TGTGCCAGTAGGTGGGACAGGGATGGATATGGCTACACCTTC. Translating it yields CASRWDRDGYGYTF.

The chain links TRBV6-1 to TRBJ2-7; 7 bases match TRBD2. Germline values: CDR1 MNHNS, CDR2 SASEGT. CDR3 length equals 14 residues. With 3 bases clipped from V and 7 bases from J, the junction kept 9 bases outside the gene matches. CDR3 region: CASSEGGGLGEQYF. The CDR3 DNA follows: TGTGCCAGCAGTGAGGGCGGGGGTCTCGGAGAGCAGTACTTC.

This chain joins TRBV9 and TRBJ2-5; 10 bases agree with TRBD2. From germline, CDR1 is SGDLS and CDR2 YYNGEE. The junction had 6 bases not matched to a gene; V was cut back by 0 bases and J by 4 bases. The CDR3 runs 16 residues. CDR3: CASSVAPSGSTETQYF. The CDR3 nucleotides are TGTGCCAGCAGCGTAGCTCCTAGCGGGAGCACAGAGACCCAGTACTTC. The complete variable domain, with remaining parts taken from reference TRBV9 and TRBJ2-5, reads DSGVTQTPKHLITATGQRVTLRCSPRSGDLSVYWYQQSLDQGLQFLIQYYNGEERAKGNILERFSAQQFPDLHSELNLSSLELGDSALYFCASSVAPSGSTETQYFGPGTRLLVL.

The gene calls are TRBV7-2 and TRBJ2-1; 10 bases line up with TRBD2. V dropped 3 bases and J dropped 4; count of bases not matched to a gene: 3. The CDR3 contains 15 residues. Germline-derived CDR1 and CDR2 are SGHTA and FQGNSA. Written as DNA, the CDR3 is TGTGCCAGCAGCTTGAGGACTAGCGGTTACAATGAGCAGTTCTTC. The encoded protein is CASSLRTSGYNEQFF.

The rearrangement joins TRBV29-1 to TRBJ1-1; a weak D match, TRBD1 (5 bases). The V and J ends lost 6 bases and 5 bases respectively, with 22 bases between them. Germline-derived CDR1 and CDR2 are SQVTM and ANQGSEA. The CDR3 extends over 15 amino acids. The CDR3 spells CSVKIDQGIRTEAFF. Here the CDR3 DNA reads TGCAGCGTAAAGATTGATCAGGGTATTAGGACTGAAGCTTTCTTT. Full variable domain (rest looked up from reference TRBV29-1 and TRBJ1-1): SAVISQKPSRDICQRGTSLTIQCQVDSQVTMMFWYRQQPGQSLTLIATANQGSEATYESGFVIDKFPISRPNLTFSTLTVSNMSPEDSSIYLCSVKIDQGIRTEAFFGQGTRLTVV.

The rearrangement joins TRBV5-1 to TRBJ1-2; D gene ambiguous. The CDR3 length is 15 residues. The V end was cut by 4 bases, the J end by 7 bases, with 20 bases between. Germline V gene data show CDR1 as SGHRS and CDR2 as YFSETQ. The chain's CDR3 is CASSAYGGPTGGYTF. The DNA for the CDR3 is TGCGCCAGCAGCGCCTATGGAGGCCCGACCGGTGGCTACACCTTC.

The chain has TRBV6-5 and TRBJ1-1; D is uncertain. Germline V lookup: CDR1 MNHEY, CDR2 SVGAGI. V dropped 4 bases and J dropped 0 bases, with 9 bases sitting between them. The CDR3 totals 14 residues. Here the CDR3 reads CASSSGFLNTEAFF. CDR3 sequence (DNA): TGTGCCAGCAGTTCGGGTTTCTTGAACACTGAAGCTTTCTTT.

CDR3 nucleotides: TGTGCCAGCAGCGAACTGACTAGCGGGAGGAGAGAGACCCAGTACTTC. This sequence encodes CASSELTSGRRETQYF. The chain employs TRBV14 and TRBJ2-5; 13 positions match TRBD2. This CDR3 has 16 residues. The V and J ends lost 5 bases and 4 bases, in that order; junction bases with no gene match: 7. Germline V gene lookup returns CDR1 SGHDN and CDR2 FVKESK. Full variable domain (missing parts from reference TRBV14 and TRBJ2-5): EAGVTQFPSHSVIEKGQTVTLRCDPISGHDNLYWYRRVMGKEIKFLLHFVKESKQDESGMPNNRFLAERTGGTYSTLKVQPAELEDSGVYFCASSELTSGRRETQYFGPGTRLLVL.

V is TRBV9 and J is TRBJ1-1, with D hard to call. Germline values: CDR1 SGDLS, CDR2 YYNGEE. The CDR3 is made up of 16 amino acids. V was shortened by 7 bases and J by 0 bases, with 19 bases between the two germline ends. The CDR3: CASGSGSDAMNTEAFF. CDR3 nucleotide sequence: TGTGCCAGCGGGTCAGGTTCAGACGCCATGAACACTGAAGCTTTCTTT.

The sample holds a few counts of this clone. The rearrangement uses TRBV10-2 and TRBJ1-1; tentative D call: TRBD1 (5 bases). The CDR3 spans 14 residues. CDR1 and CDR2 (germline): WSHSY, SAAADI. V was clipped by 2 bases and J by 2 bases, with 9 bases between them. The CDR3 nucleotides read TGCGCCAGCAGTGAGGACAGAGCCAACACTGAAGCTTTCTTT. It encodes CASSEDRANTEAFF.

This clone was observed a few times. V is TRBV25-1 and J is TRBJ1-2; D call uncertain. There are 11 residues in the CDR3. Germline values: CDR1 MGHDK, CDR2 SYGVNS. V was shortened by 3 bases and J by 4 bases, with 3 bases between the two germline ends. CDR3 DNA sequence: TGTGCCAGCAGTGACCTCTATGGCTACACCTTC. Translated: CASSDLYGYTF.

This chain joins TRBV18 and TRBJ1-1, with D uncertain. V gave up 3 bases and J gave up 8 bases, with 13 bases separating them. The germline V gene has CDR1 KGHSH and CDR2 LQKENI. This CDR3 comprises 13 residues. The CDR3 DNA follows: TGTGCCAGCTCACCCCGAGGGCAGACCGAAGCTTTCTTT. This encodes CASSPRGQTEAFF.

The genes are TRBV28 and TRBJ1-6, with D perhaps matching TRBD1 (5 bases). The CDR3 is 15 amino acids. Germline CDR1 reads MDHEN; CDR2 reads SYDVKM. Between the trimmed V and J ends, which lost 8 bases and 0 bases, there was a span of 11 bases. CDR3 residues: CASGGGLSYNSPLHF. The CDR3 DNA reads TGTGCCAGCGGGGGGGGTCTCTCCTATAATTCACCCCTCCACTTT.

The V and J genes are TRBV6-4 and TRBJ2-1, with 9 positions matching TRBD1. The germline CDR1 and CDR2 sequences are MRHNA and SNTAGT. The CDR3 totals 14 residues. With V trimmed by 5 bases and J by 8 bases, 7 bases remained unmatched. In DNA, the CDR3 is TGTGCCAGCAGTCCCCGGGACAGGGCCTATGAGCAGTTCTTC. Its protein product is CASSPRDRAYEQFF.

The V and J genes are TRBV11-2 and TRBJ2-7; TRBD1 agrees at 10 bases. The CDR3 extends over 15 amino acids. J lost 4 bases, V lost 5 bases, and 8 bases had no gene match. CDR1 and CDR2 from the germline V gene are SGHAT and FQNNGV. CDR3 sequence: CASSITGTGDYEQYF. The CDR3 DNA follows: TGTGCCAGCAGCATAACCGGGACAGGGGATTACGAGCAGTACTTC.

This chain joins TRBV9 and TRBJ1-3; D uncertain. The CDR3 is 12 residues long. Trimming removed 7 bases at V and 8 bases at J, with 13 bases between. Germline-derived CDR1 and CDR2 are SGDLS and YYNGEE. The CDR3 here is CASASTLDTIYF. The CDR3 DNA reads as TGTGCCAGCGCGAGTACCTTAGACACCATATATTTT.

CDR3 protein: CASSPGGGETQYF. In DNA, the CDR3 is TGTGCCAGCTCCCCGGGGGGCGGCGAGACCCAGTACTTC. The chain recombines TRBV18 with TRBJ2-5, with a weak D call TRBD2 (7 bases). The germline V gene has CDR1 KGHSH and CDR2 LQKENI. V dropped 6 bases and J dropped 5 bases, with 13 bases sitting between them. This CDR3 spans 13 amino acids.

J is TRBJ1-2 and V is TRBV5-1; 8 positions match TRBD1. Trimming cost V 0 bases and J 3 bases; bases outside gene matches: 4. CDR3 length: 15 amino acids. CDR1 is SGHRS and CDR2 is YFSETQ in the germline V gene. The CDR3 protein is CASSLVGTGDYGYTF. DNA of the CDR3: TGCGCCAGCAGCTTGGTCGGGACAGGAGACTATGGCTACACCTTC.

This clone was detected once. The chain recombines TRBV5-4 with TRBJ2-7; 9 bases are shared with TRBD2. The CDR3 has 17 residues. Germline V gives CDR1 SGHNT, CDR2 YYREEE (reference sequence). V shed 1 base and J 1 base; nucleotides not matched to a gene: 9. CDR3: CASSLNLGGRGSYEQYF. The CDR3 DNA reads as TGTGCCAGCAGCTTGAACCTAGGCGGGAGGGGATCCTACGAGCAGTACTTC.

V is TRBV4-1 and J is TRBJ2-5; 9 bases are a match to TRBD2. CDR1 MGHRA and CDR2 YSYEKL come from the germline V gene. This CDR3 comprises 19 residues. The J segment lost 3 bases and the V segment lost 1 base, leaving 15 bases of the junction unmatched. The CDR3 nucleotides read TGCGCCAGCAGCCAAGCAAGTACGGCGGGAGGGCCGGGCAAAGAGACCCAGTACTTC. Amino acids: CASSQASTAGGPGKETQYF.